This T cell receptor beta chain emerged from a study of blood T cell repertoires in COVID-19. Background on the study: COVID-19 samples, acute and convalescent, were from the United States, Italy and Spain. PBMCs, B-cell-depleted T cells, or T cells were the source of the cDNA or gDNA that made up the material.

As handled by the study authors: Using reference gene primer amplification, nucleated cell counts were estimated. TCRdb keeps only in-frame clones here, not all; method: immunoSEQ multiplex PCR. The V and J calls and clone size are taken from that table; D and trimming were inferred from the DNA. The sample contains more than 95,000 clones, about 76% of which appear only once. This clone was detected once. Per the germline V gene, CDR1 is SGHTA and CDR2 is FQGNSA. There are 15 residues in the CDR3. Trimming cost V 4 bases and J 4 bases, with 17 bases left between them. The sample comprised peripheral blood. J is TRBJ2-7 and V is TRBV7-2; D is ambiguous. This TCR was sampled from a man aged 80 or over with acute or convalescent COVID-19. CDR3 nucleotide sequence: TGTGCCAGCAGCTCCAGACACTCAGGCCCTTACGAGCAGTACTTC. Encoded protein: CASSSRHSGPYEQYF.